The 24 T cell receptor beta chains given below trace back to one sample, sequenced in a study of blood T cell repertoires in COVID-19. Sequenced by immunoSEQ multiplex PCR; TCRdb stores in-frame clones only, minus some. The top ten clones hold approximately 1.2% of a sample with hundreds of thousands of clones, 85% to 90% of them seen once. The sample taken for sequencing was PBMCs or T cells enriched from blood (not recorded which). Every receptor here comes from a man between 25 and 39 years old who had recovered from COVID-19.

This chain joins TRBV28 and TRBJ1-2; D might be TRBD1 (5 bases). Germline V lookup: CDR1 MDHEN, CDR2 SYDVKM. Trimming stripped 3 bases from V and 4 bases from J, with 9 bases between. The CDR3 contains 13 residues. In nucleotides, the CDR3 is TGTGCCAGCAGTTTTCCAGGGATCTATGGCTACACCTTC. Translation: CASSFPGIYGYTF.

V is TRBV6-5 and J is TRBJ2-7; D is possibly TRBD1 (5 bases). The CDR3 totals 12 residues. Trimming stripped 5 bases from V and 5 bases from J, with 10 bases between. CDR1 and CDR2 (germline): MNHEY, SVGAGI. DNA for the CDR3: TGTGCCAGCAGTACCCAGGGAAACGAGCAGTACTTC. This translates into CASSTQGNEQYF.

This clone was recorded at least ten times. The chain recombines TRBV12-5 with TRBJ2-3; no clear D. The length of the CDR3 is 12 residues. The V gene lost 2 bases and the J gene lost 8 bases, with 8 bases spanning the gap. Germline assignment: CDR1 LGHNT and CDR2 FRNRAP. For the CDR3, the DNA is TGTGCTAGTGGTTTGATCGGTGGTACGCAGTATTTT. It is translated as CASGLIGGTQYF. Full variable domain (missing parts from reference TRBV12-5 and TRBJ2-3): DARVTQTPRHKVTEMGQEVTMRCQPILGHNTVFWYRQTMMQGLELLAYFRNRAPLDDSGMPKDRFSAEMPDATLATLKIQPSEPRDSAVYFCASGLIGGTQYFGPGTRLTVL.

CDR3 amino acids: CASSLGTGSTDTQYF. DNA of the CDR3: TGTGCCAGCAGTTTGGGTACAGGGAGCACAGATACGCAGTATTTT. The chain uses TRBV28 and TRBJ2-3; TRBD1 might be the D (6 bases). The CDR3 contains 15 residues. Germline CDR1 reads MDHEN; CDR2 reads SYDVKM. Trimming removed 3 bases at V and 0 bases at J, with 10 bases between.

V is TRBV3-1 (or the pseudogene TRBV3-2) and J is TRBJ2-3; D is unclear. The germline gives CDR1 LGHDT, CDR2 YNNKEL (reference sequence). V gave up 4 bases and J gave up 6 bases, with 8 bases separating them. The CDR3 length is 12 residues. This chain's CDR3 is CASSPGPDTQYF. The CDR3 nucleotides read TGTGCCAGCAGCCCGGGTCCGGATACGCAGTATTTT.

CDR3 bases: TGCAGCGTTGCGGGAGGGACAGGGTACACAGATACGCAGTATTTT. Protein product: CSVAGGTGYTDTQYF. This chain connects TRBV29-1 to TRBJ2-3; possibly TRBD1 for D (9 bases). This CDR3 comprises 15 residues. The germline V gene has CDR1 SQVTM and CDR2 ANQGSEA. V was trimmed by 4 bases and J by 2 bases, leaving 16 bases between them.

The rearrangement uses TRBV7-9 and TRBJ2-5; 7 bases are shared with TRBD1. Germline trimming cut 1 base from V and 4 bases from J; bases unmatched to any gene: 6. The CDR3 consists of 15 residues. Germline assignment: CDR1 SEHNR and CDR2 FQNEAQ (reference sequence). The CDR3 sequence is CASSLVPGTVETQYF. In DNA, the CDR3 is TGTGCCAGCAGCTTAGTCCCGGGGACAGTAGAGACCCAGTACTTC.

The CDR3 here is CASSLGGPETGNNPNTEAFF. CDR3 nucleotides: TGTGCCAGCAGCTTAGGAGGCCCAGAGACAGGGAATAACCCGAACACTGAAGCTTTCTTT. V gene TRBV7-8 combines with J gene TRBJ1-1, with 7 bases fitting TRBD1. J gave up 1 base and V 1 base, and 18 bases lay outside the gene matches. The CDR3 contains 20 residues. The V gene's germline CDR1 is SGHVS and CDR2 FQNEAQ. The entire variable domain, with the rest obtained from reference TRBV7-8 and TRBJ1-1, is as follows: GAGVSQSPRYKVAKRGQDVALRCDPISGHVSLFWYQQALGQGPEFLTYFQNEAQLDKSGLPSDRFFAERPEGSVSTLKIQRTQQEDSAVYLCASSLGGPETGNNPNTEAFFGQGTRLTVV.

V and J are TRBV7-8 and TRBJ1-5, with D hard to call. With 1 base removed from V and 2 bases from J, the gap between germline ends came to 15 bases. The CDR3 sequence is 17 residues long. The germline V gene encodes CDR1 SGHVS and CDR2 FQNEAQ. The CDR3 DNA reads TGTGCCAGCAGCTTAGTTTCGGGAGATGTCGGCAATCAGCCCCAGCATTTT. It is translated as CASSLVSGDVGNQPQHF. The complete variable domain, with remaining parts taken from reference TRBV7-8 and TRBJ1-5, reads GAGVSQSPRYKVAKRGQDVALRCDPISGHVSLFWYQQALGQGPEFLTYFQNEAQLDKSGLPSDRFFAERPEGSVSTLKIQRTQQEDSAVYLCASSLVSGDVGNQPQHFGDGTRLSIL.

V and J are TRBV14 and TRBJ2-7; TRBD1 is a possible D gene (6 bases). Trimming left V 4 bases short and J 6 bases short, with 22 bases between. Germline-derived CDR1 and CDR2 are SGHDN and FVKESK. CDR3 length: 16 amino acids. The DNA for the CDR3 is TGTGCCAGCAGCCTCTTCCAGGGGCAGGGGATGCGCGAGCAGTACTTC. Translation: CASSLFQGQGMREQYF. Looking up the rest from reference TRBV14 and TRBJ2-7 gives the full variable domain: EAGVTQFPSHSVIEKGQTVTLRCDPISGHDNLYWYRRVMGKEIKFLLHFVKESKQDESGMPNNRFLAERTGGTYSTLKVQPAELEDSGVYFCASSLFQGQGMREQYFGPGTRLTVT.

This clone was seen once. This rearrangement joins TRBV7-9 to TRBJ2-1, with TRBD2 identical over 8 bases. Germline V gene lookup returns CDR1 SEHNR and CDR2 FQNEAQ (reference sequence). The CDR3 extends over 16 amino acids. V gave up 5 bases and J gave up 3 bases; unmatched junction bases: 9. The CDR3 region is CASSRIAGNLYNEQFF. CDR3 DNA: TGTGCCAGCAGCCGTATAGCGGGGAACCTCTACAATGAGCAGTTCTTC.

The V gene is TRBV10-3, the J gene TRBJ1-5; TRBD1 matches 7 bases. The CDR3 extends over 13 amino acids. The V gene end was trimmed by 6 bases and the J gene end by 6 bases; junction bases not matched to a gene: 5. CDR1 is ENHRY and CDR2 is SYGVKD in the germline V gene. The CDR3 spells CAISQGDIQPQHF. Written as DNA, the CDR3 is TGTGCCATCAGCCAGGGGGACATTCAGCCCCAGCATTTT.

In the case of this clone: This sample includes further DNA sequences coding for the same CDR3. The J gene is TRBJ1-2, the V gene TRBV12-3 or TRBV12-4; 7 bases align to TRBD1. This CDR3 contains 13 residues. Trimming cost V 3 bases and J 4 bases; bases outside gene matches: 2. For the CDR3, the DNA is TGTGCCAGCAGTTTGGACAGGTCCTATGGCTACACCTTC. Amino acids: CASSLDRSYGYTF.

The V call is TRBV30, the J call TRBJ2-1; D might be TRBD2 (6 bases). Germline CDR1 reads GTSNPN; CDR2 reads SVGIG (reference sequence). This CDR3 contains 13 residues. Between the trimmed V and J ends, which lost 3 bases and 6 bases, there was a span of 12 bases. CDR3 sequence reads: CAWSRLVSNEQFF. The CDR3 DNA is TGTGCCTGGAGCAGACTAGTTAGCAATGAGCAGTTCTTC.

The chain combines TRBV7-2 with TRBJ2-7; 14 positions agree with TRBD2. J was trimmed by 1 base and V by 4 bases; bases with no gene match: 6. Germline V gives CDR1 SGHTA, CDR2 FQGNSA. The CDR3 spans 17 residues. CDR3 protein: CASSSGLAGVGSYEQYF. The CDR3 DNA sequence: TGTGCCAGCAGCTCGGGACTAGCGGGAGTAGGTTCCTACGAGCAGTACTTC.

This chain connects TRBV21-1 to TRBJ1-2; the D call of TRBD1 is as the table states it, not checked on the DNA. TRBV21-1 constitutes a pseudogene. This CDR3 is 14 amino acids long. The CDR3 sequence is CASSRHGQGVGYTF. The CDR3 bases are TGTGCCAGCAGCAGACACGGACAGGGGGTTGGCTACACCTTC.

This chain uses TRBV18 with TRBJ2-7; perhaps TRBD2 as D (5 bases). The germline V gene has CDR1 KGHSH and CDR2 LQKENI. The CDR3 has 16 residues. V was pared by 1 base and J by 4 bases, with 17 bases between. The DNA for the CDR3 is TGTGCCAGCTCACCACTCAATCGTCCTAGCACATACGAGCAGTACTTC. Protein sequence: CASSPLNRPSTYEQYF.

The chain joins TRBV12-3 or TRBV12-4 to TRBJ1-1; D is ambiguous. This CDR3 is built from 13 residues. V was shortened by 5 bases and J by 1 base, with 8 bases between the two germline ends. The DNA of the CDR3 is TGTGCCAGCAGTCGAGGGTCGAACACTGAAGCTTTCTTT. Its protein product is CASSRGSNTEAFF.

The CDR3 region is CASRSGGGQETQYF. The DNA for the CDR3 is TGTGCCAGCAGGTCGGGTGGCGGCCAAGAGACCCAGTACTTC. The rearrangement links TRBV5-5 to TRBJ2-5; D unclear. From germline, CDR1 is SGHKS and CDR2 YYEKEE (reference sequence). The V end lost 5 bases, the J end lost 1 base, and 12 bases lay between the germline ends. The CDR3 totals 14 residues. The full variable domain, with the rest looked up from reference TRBV5-5 and TRBJ2-5, is DAGVTQSPTHLIKTRGQQVTLRCSPISGHKSVSWYQQVLGQGPQFIFQYYEKEERGRGNFPDRFSARQFPNYSSELNVNALLLGDSALYLCASRSGGGQETQYFGPGTRLLVL.

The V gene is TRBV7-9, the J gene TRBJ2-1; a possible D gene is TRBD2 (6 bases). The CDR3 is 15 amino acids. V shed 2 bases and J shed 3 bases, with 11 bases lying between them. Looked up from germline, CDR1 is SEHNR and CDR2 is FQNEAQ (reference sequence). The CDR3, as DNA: TGTGCCAGCAGCTTATCGGGAGCTTTCTACAATGAGCAGTTCTTC. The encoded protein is CASSLSGAFYNEQFF.

CDR3 bases: TGTGCCACCCGCCGGTCGTCCACGGGTAACGAGCAGTACTTC. It translates to CATRRSSTGNEQYF. The gene calls are TRBV28 and TRBJ2-7, with no clear D. Germline assignment: CDR1 MDHEN and CDR2 SYDVKM. The CDR3 loop spans 14 amino acids. Between the trimmed V and J ends, which lost 10 bases and 5 bases, there was a span of 21 bases.

CDR3: CASSPGTGSGYTF. CDR3 in DNA: TGTGCCAGCAGCCCTGGGACAGGGAGTGGCTACACCTTC. This rearrangement joins TRBV28 to TRBJ1-2, with 9 bases fitting TRBD1. Losses at the gene ends were 6 bases for V and 7 bases for J; bases not matched to a gene: 6. The CDR3 sequence is 13 residues long. Germline CDR1 MDHEN, CDR2 SYDVKM.

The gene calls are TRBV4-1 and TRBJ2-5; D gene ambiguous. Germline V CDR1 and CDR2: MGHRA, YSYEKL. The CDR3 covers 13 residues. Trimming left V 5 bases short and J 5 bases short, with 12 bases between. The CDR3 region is CASSFLGTETQYF. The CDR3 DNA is TGCGCCAGCAGCTTTCTAGGCACTGAGACCCAGTACTTC.

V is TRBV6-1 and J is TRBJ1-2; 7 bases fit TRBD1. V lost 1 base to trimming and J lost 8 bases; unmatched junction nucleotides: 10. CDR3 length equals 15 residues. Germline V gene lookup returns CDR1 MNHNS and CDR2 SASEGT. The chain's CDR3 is CASSEESAGGIGYTF. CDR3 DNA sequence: TGTGCCAGCAGTGAAGAGTCGGCAGGGGGGATAGGCTACACCTTC.